These 8 T cell receptor beta chains were all obtained from the same sample, sequenced in a study of shared clonotypes between healthy human individuals. The table came from immunoSEQ multiplex PCR; TCRdb's copy has only in-frame clones and leaves some out. This sample has some 1,600,000 clones; nearly 99% occur once, and the top ten carry approximately 0.44%. Material: naive CD4+ T cells sorted from blood. Subset indicated: CD45RA+ positively selected. Source of these receptors: a man aged 25 to 45 in good health.

The gene calls are TRBV18 and TRBJ2-5; D call uncertain. The CDR3 runs 11 residues. Looked up from germline, CDR1 is KGHSH and CDR2 is LQKENI. V lost 5 bases to trimming and J lost 10 bases, with 11 bases between them. Here the CDR3 DNA reads TGTGCCAGCTCAGGGAATTTGGGCCAGTACTTC. This codes for CASSGNLGQYF.

This clone has a single count. This chain joins TRBV4-2 and TRBJ2-1; 13 nucleotides agree with TRBD2. Trimming at V came to 4 bases and at J to 3 bases, leaving 6 bases not matched to a gene. The CDR3 consists of 17 residues. Per the germline V gene, CDR1 is LGHNA and CDR2 is YNFKEQ. CDR3 bases: TGTGCCAGCAGCCTAAGACTAGCGGGAGGAAACTACAATGAGCAGTTCTTC. Translating gives CASSLRLAGGNYNEQFF.

The chain links TRBV5-5 to TRBJ1-1; no clear D. Trimming pared 6 bases from V and 2 bases from J, leaving 17 bases between. Looked up from germline, CDR1 is SGHKS and CDR2 is YYEKEE (reference sequence). The CDR3 is 15 amino acids. CDR3 DNA sequence: TGTGCCAGCACCCAAGCGACGGCTACTAACACTGAAGCTTTCTTT. This encodes CASTQATATNTEAFF.

The gene calls are TRBV6-1 and TRBJ2-5, with 8 bases identical to TRBD2. This CDR3 region has 14 residues. The germline V gene encodes CDR1 MNHNS and CDR2 SASEGT. V shed 4 bases, J shed 2 bases, and the junction held 3 bases outside the gene matches. The CDR3 is CASSGTSRQETQYF. CDR3 nucleotide sequence: TGTGCCAGCAGTGGGACTAGCAGACAAGAGACCCAGTACTTC.

The chain employs TRBV11-3 and TRBJ2-5; D gene unclear. In germline, CDR1 is SGHNT, CDR2 YENEEA. This CDR3 spans 16 amino acids. V dropped 6 bases and J dropped 5 bases, with 22 bases sitting between them. CDR3 nucleotides: TGTGCCAGCAGTATTAGTCCAGGACCGGGCCTGGAGACCCAGTACTTC. Amino acids: CASSISPGPGLETQYF.

Notes on this clone: The same CDR3 can be traced to other DNA sequences in this sample. The J gene is TRBJ1-2, the V gene TRBV7-8; D is uncertain. V gave up 0 bases and J gave up 2 bases, with 4 bases separating them. CDR3 size: 13 residues. Germline V CDR1 and CDR2: SGHVS, FQNEAQ. The CDR3 nucleotides are TGTGCCAGCAGCTTAGCTCTCAACTATGGCTACACCTTC. Its translation is CASSLALNYGYTF.

The rearrangement joins TRBV9 to TRBJ2-3; 9 bases are a match to TRBD2. Germline CDR1 is SGDLS and CDR2 is YYNGEE. With 0 bases clipped from V and 4 bases from J, the junction kept 3 bases outside the gene matches. The CDR3 is 15 amino acids. CDR3 DNA sequence: TGTGCCAGCAGCGTAGTTGGCGGGAGGGCAGATACGCAGTATTTT. It specifies CASSVVGGRADTQYF.

V usage is TRBV29-1 and J usage is TRBJ2-7, with D perhaps matching TRBD1 or TRBD2 (5 bases each). This CDR3 has 14 residues. Germline V gene data show CDR1 as SQVTM and CDR2 as ANQGSEA. The V and J ends lost 4 bases and 7 bases respectively, with 20 bases between them. CDR3 bases: TGCAGCGTTGCCCAGGGCATAGTTACGGGAGAGCAGTACTTC. It is translated as CSVAQGIVTGEQYF.